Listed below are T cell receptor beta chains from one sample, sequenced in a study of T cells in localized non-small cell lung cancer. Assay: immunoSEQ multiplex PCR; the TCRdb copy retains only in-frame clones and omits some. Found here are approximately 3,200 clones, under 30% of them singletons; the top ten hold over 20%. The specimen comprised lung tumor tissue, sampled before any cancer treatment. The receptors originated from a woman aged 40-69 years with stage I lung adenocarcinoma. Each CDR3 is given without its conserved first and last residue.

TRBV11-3	ASSPGEGSGANVLT
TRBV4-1	ASSLSTVNYGYT
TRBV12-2	AISDGGGAYEQF
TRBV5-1	ASSSNPAPGRVTEAF
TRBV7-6	ASSSGLAGPIQETQY
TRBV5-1	ASSGTGVWYEQY
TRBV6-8	ASSSANTEAF
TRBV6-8	ASSYPHEAGMSSYNSPLH
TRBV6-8	ASSQRGQYTEAF
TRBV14	ASSQPWPPADTQY
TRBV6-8	ATWRGDSKNIQY
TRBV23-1	ASSRAGRTNEKLF
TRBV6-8	ASRLSGGRDTQY
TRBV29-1	SVVGEGVTWNAF
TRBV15	ATSRKSSPSGAF
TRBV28	ASSPHTDTQY
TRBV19	ASSNRGGNTIY
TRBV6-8	ASSPAGTGVYNEQF
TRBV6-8	ASSFESLGGYT
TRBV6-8	ASSYGGVRKETQY
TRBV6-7	ASSEVGGPPQY
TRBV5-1	ASSLDEENTGYEQY
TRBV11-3	ASSFLHSSDTQY
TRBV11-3	ASSSTGTGENSQF
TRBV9	ASSEGAGQTSGNTIY
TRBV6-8	ASSSHKTGMRNTEAF
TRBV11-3	ASSLAGGTGELF
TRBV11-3	ASSYLGEPTEAF
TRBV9	ASSEGMTTEAF
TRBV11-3	ASSPLGRGTIGNQPQH
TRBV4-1	ASSQDQGGGTAVYGYT
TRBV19	ASSMVSATQH
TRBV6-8	AAHKHDSYEQY
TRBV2	ASSPGQGRYNEQF
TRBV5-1	ASSLGTVTNEKLF
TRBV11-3	ASSTQGMNTEAF